The 14 T cell receptor beta chains below come from one sample, sequenced in a study of shared T cell receptors in the human thymus. Method: immunoSEQ multiplex PCR; TCRdb's copy keeps in-frame clones and lacks some. This sample has hundreds of thousands of clones; about 90% occur once, and the top ten carry roughly 0.0087%. This sample also belongs to another study, concerning human thymus T cells.

Sequenced material: thymocytes. These receptors were obtained from a boy younger than two with a congenital heart defect.

Regarding this clone: Other DNA sequences of this sample code for an identical CDR3. V and J are TRBV5-6 and TRBJ2-6, with TRBD2 as a possible D gene (5 bases). V was clipped by 2 bases and J by 4 bases, with 10 bases between them. The germline V gene encodes CDR1 SGHDT and CDR2 YYEEEE. The CDR3 is 15 residues long. This CDR3 is CASSLRGSGANVLTF. The CDR3 DNA is TGTGCCAGCAGCTTACGGGGTTCGGGGGCCAACGTCCTGACTTTC.

V is TRBV5-4 and J is TRBJ2-2, with 7 nucleotides matching TRBD1. The CDR3 has 13 residues. CDR1 and CDR2 from the germline V gene are SGHNT and YYREEE (reference sequence). V was pared by 4 bases and J by 7 bases, with 4 bases of the junction left unmatched. For the CDR3, the DNA is TGTGCCAGCAGCGACAGGGTAAACGGGGAGCTGTTTTTT. This translates into CASSDRVNGELFF.

The V and J genes are TRBV2 and TRBJ2-3; 7 bases are a match to TRBD1. Per the germline V gene, CDR1 is SNHLY and CDR2 is FYNNEI. The V segment lost 8 bases and the J segment 4 bases; nucleotides outside the gene matches: 12. This CDR3 comprises 15 residues. In nucleotides, the CDR3 is TGTGCCAGCGGGTTCAAAACAGGGGTTTCAGATACGCAGTATTTT. Its protein is CASGFKTGVSDTQYF.

This clone was seen more than once but under ten times. The rearrangement links TRBV7-9 to TRBJ2-1, with unresolved D. The CDR3 runs 15 residues. Per germline, CDR1 SEHNR and CDR2 FQNEAQ (reference sequence). V lost 1 base and J 2 bases, leaving 9 bases between the germline ends. CDR3 sequence (DNA): TGTGCCAGCAGCTTAGTAGAGATCACCTACAATGAGCAGTTCTTC. Translation gives CASSLVEITYNEQFF.

The gene calls are TRBV28 and TRBJ1-1; no definite D call. Germline values: CDR1 MDHEN, CDR2 SYDVKM. The CDR3 is 18 residues long. Trimming shortened V by 3 bases and J by 0 bases, and 20 bases separated the two germline ends. The DNA of the CDR3 is TGTGCCAGCAGTTTCCGCCGACAAGCCACTCACATGAACACTGAAGCTTTCTTT. Its translation: CASSFRRQATHMNTEAFF.

The chain links TRBV6-6 to TRBJ1-2, with 8 nucleotides matching TRBD1. The V and J ends lost 11 bases and 2 bases, in that order; junction bases with no gene match: 16. CDR1 is MNHNY and CDR2 is SVGAGI in the germline V gene (reference sequence). The CDR3 totals 16 residues. The CDR3 bases are TGTGCCTCCGACGGGCCAGGGGGCGTGAGAAACTATGGCTACACCTTC. This translates into CASDGPGGVRNYGYTF.

This clone is a singleton in its sample. The J gene is TRBJ1-1, the V gene TRBV11-2; a possible D gene is TRBD1 (5 bases). Trimming stripped 5 bases from V and 1 base from J, with 11 bases between. The CDR3 runs to 14 residues. Germline CDR1 and CDR2: SGHAT and FQNNGV. CDR3 bases: TGTGCCAGCAGCCCAGAGGACACGAACACTGAAGCTTTCTTT. Its translation is CASSPEDTNTEAFF.

This chain links TRBV15 with TRBJ1-1, with D possibly being TRBD1 (6 bases). V was trimmed by 5 bases and J by 3 bases, leaving 22 bases between them. The germline V gene encodes CDR1 LNHNV and CDR2 YYDKDF (reference sequence). The CDR3 spans 17 residues. The CDR3 here is CATSATGHRYEDTEAFF. CDR3 sequence (DNA): TGTGCCACCAGCGCAACAGGGCACCGCTATGAGGACACTGAAGCTTTCTTT. The variable domain in full, completed from reference TRBV15 and TRBJ1-1, reads DAMVIQNPRYQVTQFGKPVTLSCSQTLNHNVMYWYQQKSSQAPKLLFHYYDKDFNNEADTPDNFQSRRPNTSFCFLDIRSPGLGDTAMYLCATSATGHRYEDTEAFFGQGTRLTVV.

The chain uses TRBV27 and TRBJ2-7; 7 positions agree with TRBD2. V lost 7 bases to trimming and J lost 5 bases; unmatched junction nucleotides: 11. This CDR3 has 14 residues. The V gene's germline CDR1 is MNHEY and CDR2 SMNVEV (reference sequence). CDR3 sequence reads: CASMPRAGEHEQYF. Here the CDR3 DNA reads TGTGCCAGCATGCCACGGGCGGGGGAACACGAGCAGTACTTC.

This clone has only one observation. The chain couples TRBV10-2 to TRBJ1-5; D is unresolved. CDR3 size: 13 residues. CDR1 and CDR2 (germline): WSHSY, SAAADI. Trimming took 4 bases from V and 4 from J, leaving 8 bases between them. The CDR3 loop reads CASSAMENQPQHF. The CDR3 DNA follows: TGCGCCAGCAGTGCAATGGAGAATCAGCCCCAGCATTTT.

This sequence joins TRBV5-1 and TRBJ1-2, with D possibly TRBD1 on 6 matching bases. Germline CDR1 SGHRS, CDR2 YFSETQ. This CDR3 is built from 17 residues. The V end lost 4 bases, the J end lost 6 bases, and 25 bases lay between the germline ends. The CDR3 reads CASSPGGQTREKNGYTF. The CDR3 DNA reads as TGCGCCAGCAGCCCAGGTGGACAGACGAGAGAGAAAAATGGCTACACCTTC.

This chain connects TRBV9 to TRBJ2-7, with 9 positions matching TRBD1. In germline, CDR1 is SGDLS, CDR2 YYNGEE. The junction had 9 bases not matched to a gene; V was cut back by 0 bases and J by 2 bases. This CDR3 has 17 amino acids. The CDR3 is CASSVGPGQGSPYEQYF. CDR3 DNA sequence: TGTGCCAGCAGCGTAGGTCCAGGACAGGGGAGCCCCTACGAGCAGTACTTC.

The rearrangement uses TRBV11-2 and TRBJ2-7, with D possibly being TRBD1 (6 bases). Germline V gives CDR1 SGHAT, CDR2 FQNNGV. Trimming stripped 5 bases from V and 4 bases from J, with 12 bases between. CDR3 length: 13 residues. The CDR3 nucleotides read TGTGCCAGCAGCCCCGGGACATCTTACGAGCAGTACTTC. Its protein product is CASSPGTSYEQYF.

The chain links TRBV13 to TRBJ2-5; TRBD1 matches at 7 bases. Germline CDR1 and CDR2: PRHDT and FYEKMQ (reference sequence). The CDR3 runs to 13 residues. Losses at the gene ends were 5 bases for V and 4 bases for J; bases not matched to a gene: 4. The CDR3 DNA reads as TGTGCCAGCAGCCCAAACAGGGGAGAGACCCAGTACTTC. Its protein is CASSPNRGETQYF.